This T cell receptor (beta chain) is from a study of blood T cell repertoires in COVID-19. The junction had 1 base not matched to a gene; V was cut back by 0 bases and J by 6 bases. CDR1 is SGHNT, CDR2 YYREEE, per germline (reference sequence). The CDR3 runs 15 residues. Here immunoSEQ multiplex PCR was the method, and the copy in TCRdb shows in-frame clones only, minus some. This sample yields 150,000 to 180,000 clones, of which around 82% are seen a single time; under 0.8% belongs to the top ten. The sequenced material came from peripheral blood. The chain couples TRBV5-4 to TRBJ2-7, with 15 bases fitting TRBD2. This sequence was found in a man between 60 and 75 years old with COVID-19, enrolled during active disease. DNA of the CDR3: TGTGCCAGCAGCTTGGGGGGACTAGCGGGAGGCGAGCAGTACTTC. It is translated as CASSLGGLAGGEQYF.